Presented here are 18 T cell receptor beta chains from one specimen sequenced in a study of PD-1 blockade in classical Hodgkin lymphoma. Indicated time point: newly diagnosed, previously untreated cHL patient sample. Profiling relied on immunoSEQ multiplex PCR, and the TCRdb table lists in-frame clones only, not all of them. Of tens of thousands of clones in the sample, approximately 94% are singletons; the top ten hold roughly 2.5%. Source material: peripheral blood mononuclear cells (PBMCs). The source is a human donor with classical Hodgkin lymphoma.

The chain combines TRBV2 with TRBJ2-4; TRBD2 aligns across 8 bases. Germline lookup yields CDR1 SNHLY and CDR2 FYNNEI. This CDR3 has 18 residues. V dropped 2 bases and J dropped 0; count of bases not matched to a gene: 9. CDR3 loop: CASSELVAGNLAKNIQYF. CDR3 DNA: TGTGCCAGCAGTGAACTGGTAGCGGGGAACCTAGCCAAAAACATTCAGTACTTC.

This chain joins TRBV9 and TRBJ1-1; the D is unclear. There are 13 residues in the CDR3. Germline V CDR1 and CDR2: SGDLS, YYNGEE. V was clipped by 8 bases and J by 4 bases, with 15 bases between them. The CDR3, as DNA: TGTGCCAGTGGCCCGCAGATGGGCACTGAAGCTTTCTTT. Translation: CASGPQMGTEAFF.

The gene calls are TRBV10-3 and TRBJ2-5; 12 positions match TRBD1. This CDR3 is built from 16 residues. Germline CDR1 is ENHRY and CDR2 is SYGVKD. Trimming at V came to 5 bases and at J to 7 bases, leaving 11 bases not matched to a gene. The DNA of the CDR3 is TGTGCCATCAGTAGCGCCGGGACAGGGGGCAGGGGGACCCAGTACTTC. Translated: CAISSAGTGGRGTQYF.

This clone was counted a single time. The chain carries TRBV10-3 and TRBJ2-2, with D tentatively TRBD1 or TRBD2 (6 bases each). CDR1 is ENHRY and CDR2 is SYGVKD in the germline V gene. The CDR3 consists of 15 residues. V was cut by 6 bases and J by 6 bases, with 17 bases left in between. This CDR3 reads CAIRTGGGLAGELFF. The CDR3, as DNA: TGTGCCATCAGAACAGGAGGGGGGCTTGCCGGGGAGCTGTTTTTT.

The chain recombines TRBV5-4 with TRBJ2-5; 9 bases match TRBD2. Germline V gene lookup returns CDR1 SGHNT and CDR2 YYREEE (reference sequence). V lost 4 bases, J lost 4 bases, and 8 bases stayed unmatched. The CDR3 spans 15 residues. In DNA, the CDR3 is TGTGCCAGCAGCCGTAGCGGGAGTACTCGAGAGACCCAGTACTTC. This codes for CASSRSGSTRETQYF.

V is TRBV6-1 and J is TRBJ1-5; TRBD1 is a possible D gene (6 bases). The length of the CDR3 is 13 residues. From germline, CDR1 is MNHNS and CDR2 SASEGT. Trimming took off 6 bases at V and 7 bases at J, with 13 bases between the two ends. The CDR3 DNA follows: TGTGCCAGCAGGAGAGGGGGGCGGCAGCCCCAGCATTTT. Amino acids: CASRRGGRQPQHF.

The V call is TRBV6-1, the J call TRBJ1-4; D is undetermined. Germline values: CDR1 MNHNS, CDR2 SASEGT. The CDR3 length is 16 residues. Trimming cost V 4 bases and J 4 bases, with 16 bases left between them. The CDR3 is CASSGTAGMGNEKLFF. The CDR3 DNA reads TGTGCCAGCAGTGGAACCGCCGGGATGGGTAATGAAAAACTGTTTTTT.

This chain's CDR3 is CASSLAGQGNTGELFF. In DNA form, the CDR3 reads TGTGCCAGCAGTTTAGCGGGACAGGGGAACACCGGGGAGCTGTTTTTT. The chain recombines TRBV27 with TRBJ2-2; 9 bases fit TRBD1. Germline V gene data show CDR1 as MNHEY and CDR2 as SMNVEV (reference sequence). The CDR3 extends over 16 amino acids. The V gene end was trimmed by 2 bases and the J gene end by 1 base; junction bases not matched to a gene: 2.

This rearrangement joins TRBV11-2 to TRBJ2-5; D possibly uses TRBD1 or TRBD2 (6 bases each). The V and J ends lost 8 bases and 3 bases respectively, with 22 bases between them. The CDR3 contains 16 residues. Germline-derived CDR1 and CDR2 are SGHAT and FQNNGV. This CDR3 is CASRKLRGDKKETQYF. CDR3 DNA sequence: TGTGCCAGCCGAAAGCTTAGGGGGGACAAAAAAGAGACCCAGTACTTC.

The chain is built from TRBV7-2 and TRBJ2-5; 9 nucleotides match TRBD2. Germline loops: CDR1 SGHTA, CDR2 FQGNSA. The CDR3 contains 17 residues. V lost 2 bases to trimming and J lost 5 bases; unmatched junction nucleotides: 12. The CDR3 sequence is CASSLSGASGDGETQYF. The CDR3 bases are TGTGCCAGCAGCTTATCTGGGGCTAGCGGGGACGGGGAGACCCAGTACTTC.

J is TRBJ2-1 and V is TRBV6-5; possible D gene TRBD2, 5 bases. CDR3 length: 15 residues. Deletions cut 2 bases from V and 6 bases from J, with 14 bases between. Germline assignment: CDR1 MNHEY and CDR2 SVGAGI. The CDR3 sequence: CASSYRTPLLNEQFF. For the CDR3, the DNA is TGTGCCAGCAGTTACCGGACTCCCCTCCTCAATGAGCAGTTCTTC.

The chain has TRBV6-5 and TRBJ1-4; D unresolved. V lost 6 bases, J lost 5 bases, and 13 bases lay in between. The germline gives CDR1 MNHEY, CDR2 SVGAGI. The CDR3 totals 14 residues. In DNA form, the CDR3 reads TGTGCCAGCAGAATTGGCCCCGGCAATGAAAAACTGTTTTTT. It translates to CASRIGPGNEKLFF.

This chain joins TRBV9 and TRBJ2-2; tentative D call: TRBD1 (5 bases). V was cut by 0 bases and J by 7 bases, with 10 bases left in between. The CDR3 spans 14 residues. Germline loops: CDR1 SGDLS, CDR2 YYNGEE. The CDR3 DNA reads TGTGCCAGCAGCGTAGGGCAGGGTTTCGGGGAGCTGTTTTTT. This sequence encodes CASSVGQGFGELFF. The variable domain in full, completed from reference TRBV9 and TRBJ2-2, reads DSGVTQTPKHLITATGQRVTLRCSPRSGDLSVYWYQQSLDQGLQFLIQYYNGEERAKGNILERFSAQQFPDLHSELNLSSLELGDSALYFCASSVGQGFGELFFGEGSRLTVL.

V and J are TRBV7-9 and TRBJ2-5, with D unclear. CDR3 length: 13 residues. Germline-derived CDR1 and CDR2 are SEHNR and FQNEAQ (reference sequence). Between the trimmed V and J ends, which lost 4 bases and 2 bases, there was a span of 8 bases. CDR3 coding DNA: TGTGCCAGCAGCTCAACCTTACAAGAGACCCAGTACTTC. It encodes CASSSTLQETQYF. The entire variable domain, with the rest obtained from reference TRBV7-9 and TRBJ2-5, is as follows: DTGVSQNPRHKITKRGQNVTFRCDPISEHNRLYWYRQTLGQGPEFLTYFQNEAQLEKSRLLSDRFSAERPKGSFSTLEIQRTEQGDSAMYLCASSSTLQETQYFGPGTRLLVL.

Only one count was recorded for this clone. V and J are TRBV18 and TRBJ2-1; D is possibly TRBD2 (6 bases). Germline V gene data show CDR1 as KGHSH and CDR2 as LQKENI. The CDR3 runs 14 residues. The V and J ends lost 1 base and 4 bases respectively, with 8 bases between them. The CDR3 DNA follows: TGTGCCAGCTCACCACGGGACTCTTACAATGAGCAGTTCTTC. Translation gives CASSPRDSYNEQFF.

This clone occurred a few times. This chain uses TRBV9 with TRBJ1-2; no clear D. CDR3 length: 16 residues. CDR1 is SGDLS, CDR2 YYNGEE, per germline. Trimming took off 0 bases at V and 2 bases at J, with 14 bases between the two ends. The CDR3 reads CASSVGGTRMNYGYTF. CDR3 sequence (DNA): TGTGCCAGCAGCGTAGGAGGCACGCGAATGAACTATGGCTACACCTTC.

V and J are TRBV10-1 and TRBJ2-1, with a tentative D call TRBD1 (6 bases). Deletions cut 2 bases from V and 7 bases from J, with 12 bases between. Germline V CDR1 and CDR2: WNHNN, SYGVQD (reference sequence). This CDR3 has 14 amino acids. CDR3 in DNA: TGCGCCAGCAGTGAGCACAGGGCTGGAAATGAGCAGTTCTTC. This codes for CASSEHRAGNEQFF.

The chain is built from TRBV28 and TRBJ2-3; D may be TRBD1 (5 bases). The CDR3 is 13 amino acids. Germline V CDR1 and CDR2: MDHEN, SYDVKM. Deletions cut 8 bases from V and 5 bases from J, with 14 bases between. The CDR3 sequence is CASQGEGEDTQYF. CDR3 sequence (DNA): TGTGCCAGCCAAGGGGAAGGTGAAGATACGCAGTATTTT.